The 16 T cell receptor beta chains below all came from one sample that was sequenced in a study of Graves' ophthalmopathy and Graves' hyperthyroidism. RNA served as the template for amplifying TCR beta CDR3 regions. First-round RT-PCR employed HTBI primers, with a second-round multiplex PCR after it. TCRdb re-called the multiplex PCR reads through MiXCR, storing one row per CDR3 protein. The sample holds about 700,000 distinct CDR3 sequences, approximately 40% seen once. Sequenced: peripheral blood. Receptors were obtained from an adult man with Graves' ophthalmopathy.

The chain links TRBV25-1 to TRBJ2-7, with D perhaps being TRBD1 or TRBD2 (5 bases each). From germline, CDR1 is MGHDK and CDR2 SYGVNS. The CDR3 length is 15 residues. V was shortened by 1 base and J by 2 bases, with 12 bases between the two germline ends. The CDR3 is CASSESGTQAYEQYF. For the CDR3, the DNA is TGTGCCAGCAGTGAATCCGGGACCCAAGCCTACGAGCAGTACTTC.

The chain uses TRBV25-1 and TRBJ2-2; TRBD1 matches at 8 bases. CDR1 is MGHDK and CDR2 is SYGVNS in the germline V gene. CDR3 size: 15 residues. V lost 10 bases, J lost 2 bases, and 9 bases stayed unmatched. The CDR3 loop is CANGVTGVNTGELFF. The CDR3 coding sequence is TGTGCCAACGGAGTGACAGGGGTAAACACCGGGGAGCTGTTTTTT.

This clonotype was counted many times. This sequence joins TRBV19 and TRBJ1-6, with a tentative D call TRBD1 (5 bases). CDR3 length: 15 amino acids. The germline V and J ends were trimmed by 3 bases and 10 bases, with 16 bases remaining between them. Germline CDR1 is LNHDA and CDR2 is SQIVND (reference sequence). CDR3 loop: CASSMGRPLASPLHF. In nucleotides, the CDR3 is TGTGCCAGTAGTATGGGACGCCCGCTCGCATCACCCCTCCACTTT. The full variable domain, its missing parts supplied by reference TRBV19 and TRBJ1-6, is DGGITQSPKYLFRKEGQNVTLSCEQNLNHDAMYWYRQDPGQGLRLIYYSQIVNDFQKGDIAEGYSVSREKKESFPLTVTSAQKNPTAFYLCASSMGRPLASPLHFGNGTRLTVT.

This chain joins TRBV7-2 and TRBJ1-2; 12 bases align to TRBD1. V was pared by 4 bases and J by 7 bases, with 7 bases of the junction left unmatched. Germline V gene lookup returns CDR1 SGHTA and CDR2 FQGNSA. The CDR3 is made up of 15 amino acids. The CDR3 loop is CASSSRDRGQSGYTF. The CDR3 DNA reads TGTGCCAGCAGCTCGAGGGACAGGGGGCAGAGTGGCTACACCTTC.

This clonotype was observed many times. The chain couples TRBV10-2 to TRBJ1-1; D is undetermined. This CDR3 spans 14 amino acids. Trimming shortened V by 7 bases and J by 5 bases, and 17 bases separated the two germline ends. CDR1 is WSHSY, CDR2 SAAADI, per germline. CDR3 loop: CASTQLTAWTEAFF. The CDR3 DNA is TGCGCCAGCACCCAACTCACAGCGTGGACTGAAGCTTTCTTT.

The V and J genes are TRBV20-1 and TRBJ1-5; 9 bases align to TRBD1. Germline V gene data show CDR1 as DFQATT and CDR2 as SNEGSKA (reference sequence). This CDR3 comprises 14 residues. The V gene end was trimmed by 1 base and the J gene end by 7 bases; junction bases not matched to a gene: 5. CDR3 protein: CSARGGTGGQPQHF. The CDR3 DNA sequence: TGCAGTGCTAGAGGCGGAACAGGGGGCCAGCCCCAGCATTTT.

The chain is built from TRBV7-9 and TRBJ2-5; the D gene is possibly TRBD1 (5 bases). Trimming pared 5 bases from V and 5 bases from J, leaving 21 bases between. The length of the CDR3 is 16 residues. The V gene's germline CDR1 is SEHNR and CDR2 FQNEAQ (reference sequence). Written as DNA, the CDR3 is TGTGCCAGCAGCCAAGATCCACAGCAGGGCCAGGAGACCCAGTACTTC. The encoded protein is CASSQDPQQGQETQYF.

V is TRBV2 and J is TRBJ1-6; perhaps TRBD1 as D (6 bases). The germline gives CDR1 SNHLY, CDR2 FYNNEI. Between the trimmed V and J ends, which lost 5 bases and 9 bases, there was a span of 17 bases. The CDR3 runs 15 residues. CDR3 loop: CASSLGTGIVSPLHF. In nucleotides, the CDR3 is TGTGCCAGCAGTTTAGGAACAGGGATCGTTTCACCCCTCCACTTT.

The CDR3 DNA reads as TGCAGTGCCTCCCCGGACAGTCAAGAGACCCAGTACTTC. This sequence encodes CSASPDSQETQYF. The chain couples TRBV20-1 to TRBJ2-5, with TRBD1 as a possible D gene (6 bases). CDR3 length: 13 residues. CDR1 DFQATT and CDR2 SNEGSKA come from the germline V gene (reference sequence). Between the trimmed V and J ends, which lost 6 bases and 2 bases, there was a span of 13 bases.

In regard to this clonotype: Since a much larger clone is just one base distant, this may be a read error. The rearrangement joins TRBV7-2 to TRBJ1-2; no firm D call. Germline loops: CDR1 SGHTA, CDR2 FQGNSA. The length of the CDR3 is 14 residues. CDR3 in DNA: TGTGCCAGCAGCTTAGCGGCGGCTAACTATGGCCACACCTTC. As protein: CASSLAAANYGHTF.

The CDR3 DNA reads as TGTGCCAGCAGTCCCCGTTTACTAGCGGGACAAGAGACCCAGTACTTC. Its translation: CASSPRLLAGQETQYF. The rearrangement joins TRBV2 to TRBJ2-5, with TRBD2 identical over 10 bases. This CDR3 has 16 residues. Germline CDR1 SNHLY, CDR2 FYNNEI. With 5 bases clipped from V and 2 bases from J, the junction kept 8 bases outside the gene matches.

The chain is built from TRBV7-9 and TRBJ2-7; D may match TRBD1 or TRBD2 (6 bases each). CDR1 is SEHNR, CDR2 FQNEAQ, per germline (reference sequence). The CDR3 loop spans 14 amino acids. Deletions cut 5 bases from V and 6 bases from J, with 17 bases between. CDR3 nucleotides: TGTGCCAGCAGCAAAGGGGGTGCCGGGGGCGAGCAGTACTTC. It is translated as CASSKGGAGGEQYF.

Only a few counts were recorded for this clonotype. CDR3 loop: CASSIGRTYEQYF. For the CDR3, the DNA is TGTGCCAGTAGTATCGGAAGAACCTACGAGCAGTACTTC. The chain is built from TRBV19 and TRBJ2-7; D remains unclear. Germline V CDR1 and CDR2: LNHDA, SQIVND (reference sequence). Trimming left V 3 bases short and J 2 bases short, with 8 bases between. This CDR3 is 13 amino acids long.

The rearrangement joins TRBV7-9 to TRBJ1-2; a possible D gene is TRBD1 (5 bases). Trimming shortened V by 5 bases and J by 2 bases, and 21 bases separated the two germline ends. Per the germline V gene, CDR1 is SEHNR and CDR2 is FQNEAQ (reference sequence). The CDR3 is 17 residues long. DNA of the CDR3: TGTGCCAGCAGCCCCCAAGCGGGGCAGGGAACAAACTATGGCTACACCTTC. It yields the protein CASSPQAGQGTNYGYTF.

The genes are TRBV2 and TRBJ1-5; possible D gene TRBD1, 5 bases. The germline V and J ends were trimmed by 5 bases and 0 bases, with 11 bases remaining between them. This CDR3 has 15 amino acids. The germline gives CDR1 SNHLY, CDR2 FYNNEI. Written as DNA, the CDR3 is TGTGCCAGCAGTTACGACAGTTATAGCAATCAGCCCCAGCATTTT. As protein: CASSYDSYSNQPQHF.

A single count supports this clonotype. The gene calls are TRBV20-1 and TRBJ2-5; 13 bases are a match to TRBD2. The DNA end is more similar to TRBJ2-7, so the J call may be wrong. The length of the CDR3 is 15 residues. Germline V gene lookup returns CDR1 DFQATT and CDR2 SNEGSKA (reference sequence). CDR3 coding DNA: TGCAGTGCGTGGACTAGCGGGAGTCAAACCTACGAGCAGTACTTC. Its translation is CSAWTSGSQTYEQYF.